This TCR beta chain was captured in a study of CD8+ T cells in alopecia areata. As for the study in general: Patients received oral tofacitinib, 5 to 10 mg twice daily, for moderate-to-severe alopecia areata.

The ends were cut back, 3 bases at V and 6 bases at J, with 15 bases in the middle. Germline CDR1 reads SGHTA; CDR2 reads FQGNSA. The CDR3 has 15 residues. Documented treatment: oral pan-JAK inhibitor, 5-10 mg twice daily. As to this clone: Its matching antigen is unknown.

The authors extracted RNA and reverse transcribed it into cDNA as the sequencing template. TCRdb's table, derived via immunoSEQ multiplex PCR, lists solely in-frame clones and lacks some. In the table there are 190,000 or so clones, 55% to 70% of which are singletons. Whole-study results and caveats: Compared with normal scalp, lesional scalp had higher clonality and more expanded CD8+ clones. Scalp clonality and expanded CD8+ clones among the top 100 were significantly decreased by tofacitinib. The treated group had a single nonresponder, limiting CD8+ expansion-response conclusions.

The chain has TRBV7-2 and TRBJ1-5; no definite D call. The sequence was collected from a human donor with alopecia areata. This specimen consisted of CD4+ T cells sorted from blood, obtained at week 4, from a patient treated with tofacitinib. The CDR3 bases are TGTGCCAGCAGCTTCGACTCGCTACGGGGTCAGCCCCAGCATTTT. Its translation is CASSFDSLRGQPQHF.